The rows below give T cell receptor beta chains drawn from one sample of a study of blood T cell repertoires in COVID-19. Generated by immunoSEQ multiplex PCR, the TCRdb table keeps only in-frame clones and is missing some. This table has approximately 290,000 clones, 80% to 95% appearing once. The sample was peripheral blood. The source of these receptors is a woman aged 25 to 45 with COVID-19, enrolled during active disease. Both conserved end residues are part of each CDR3. D genes are given only for firm matches. A row's size may be missing; if present it is once, few, many or a size class.

size,D,V,J,CDR3,DNA
once,-,TRBV19,TRBJ1-5,CASTSPRGSNQPQHF,TGTGCCAGTACGTCCCCCAGGGGTAGCAATCAGCCCCAGCATTTT
-,TRBD2,TRBV7-9,TRBJ2-1,CASSTRQLAGDEQFF,TGTGCCAGCAGCACGCGACAACTAGCGGGAGACGAGCAGTTCTTC
-,-,TRBV7-2,TRBJ2-6,CASSPRSVTGANVLTF,TGTGCCAGCAGCCCACGGTCCGTGACTGGGGCCAACGTCCTGACTTTC
-,TRBD1,TRBV6-5,TRBJ2-7,CASRRGQGAYEQYF,TGTGCCAGCAGAAGGGGCCAGGGGGCCTACGAGCAGTACTTC
-,TRBD2,TRBV5-6,TRBJ2-2,CASSLVGLAGDTGELFF,TGTGCCAGCAGCTTGGTGGGACTAGCGGGGGACACCGGGGAGCTGTTTTTT
once,TRBD2,TRBV7-3,TRBJ2-2,CASSTSGLAANTGELFF,TGTGCCAGCAGCACCTCGGGACTAGCGGCAAACACCGGGGAGCTGTTTTTT
-,-,TRBV19,TRBJ1-4,CASSPRRTDHEKLFF,TGTGCCAGTAGTCCAAGGAGGACAGACCATGAAAAACTGTTTTTT
-,-,TRBV3-1/TRBV3-2,TRBJ2-5,CASSQNHRVYQETQYF,TGTGCCAGCAGCCAAAATCACAGGGTTTACCAAGAGACCCAGTACTTC
-,-,TRBV30,TRBJ1-4,CAWSVTGLGKLFF,TGTGCCTGGAGTGTAACGGGGTTGGGAAAACTGTTTTTT
-,-,TRBV21-1,TRBJ2-4,CASSNFFRGAKNIQYF,TGTGCCAGCAGCAACTTTTTTAGGGGGGCCAAAAACATTCAGTACTTC
-,-,TRBV15,TRBJ1-1,CATRPGSLNTEAFF,TGTGCCACCAGACCGGGGAGTCTGAACACTGAAGCTTTCTTT
-,-,TRBV4-1,TRBJ1-2,CASSHRVGVQGYTF,TGCGCCAGCAGCCACAGGGTGGGCGTTCAGGGCTACACCTTC
-,-,TRBV30,TRBJ1-5,CAWSGQYSNQPQHF,TGTGCCTGGAGTGGTCAGTATAGCAATCAGCCCCAGCATTTT
-,TRBD1,TRBV18,TRBJ1-4,CASSPLDRGTNEKLFF,TGTGCCAGCTCACCACTCGACAGGGGAACTAATGAAAAACTGTTTTTT
-,-,TRBV28,TRBJ2-2,CASSSPGLTPGTGELFF,TGTGCCAGCAGTTCACCGGGACTCACACCGGGCACCGGGGAGCTGTTTTTT
-,-,TRBV7-9,TRBJ1-3,CASSLMDFNSGNTIYF,TGTGCCAGCAGCCTGATGGACTTTAACTCTGGAAACACCATATATTTT
-,-,TRBV6-1,TRBJ2-7,CASSATGTGTIRYEQYF,TGTGCCAGCAGTGCAACTGGCACCGGGACAATCCGATACGAGCAGTACTTC
-,-,TRBV2,TRBJ1-2,CASAGESSNYGYTF,TGTGCCAGCGCGGGGGAGAGTTCTAACTATGGCTACACCTTC
-,TRBD1,TRBV19,TRBJ1-4,CASSSRQGLTNEKLFF,TGTGCCAGTAGTAGTCGACAGGGTCTGACTAATGAAAAACTGTTTTTT
-,TRBD1,TRBV19,TRBJ1-6,CASRLGTGYSPLHF,TGTGCCAGTAGACTCGGGACAGGGTACTCACCCCTCCACTTT
-,-,TRBV30,TRBJ2-7,CAWRGGRNEQYF,TGTGCCTGGCGCGGAGGGAGGAACGAGCAGTACTTC
-,TRBD1,TRBV4-1,TRBJ2-7,CASSQASPGQGSYEQYF,TGCGCCAGCAGCCAAGCCTCCCCGGGACAGGGGTCCTACGAGCAGTACTTC
-,-,TRBV2,TRBJ2-1,CASSVTSSYNEQFF,TGTGCCAGCAGTGTTACTAGCTCCTACAATGAGCAGTTCTTC
once,-,TRBV27,TRBJ2-5,CASGSGQKAQETQYF,TGTGCCAGCGGCTCAGGACAGAAGGCTCAAGAGACCCAGTACTTC
-,-,TRBV27,TRBJ2-2,CASSLSYSGWAGELFF,TGTGCCAGCAGTTTATCGTATTCAGGGTGGGCCGGGGAGCTGTTTTTT
once,-,TRBV5-5,TRBJ1-4,CASSLVGRPTNEKLFF,TGTGCCAGCAGCTTGGTGGGCAGACCAACTAATGAAAAACTGTTTTTT
-,TRBD1,TRBV30,TRBJ2-6,CAWRRRTGVYVLTF,TGTGCCTGGAGGCGTAGGACAGGGGTCTACGTCCTGACTTTC
once,TRBD2,TRBV5-4,TRBJ2-7,CASSLAGVPYEQYF,TGTGCCAGCAGCTTAGCGGGAGTCCCCTACGAGCAGTACTTC
once,-,TRBV30,TRBJ2-1,CAWSEWEASYNEQFF,TGTGCCTGGAGTGAATGGGAGGCATCCTACAATGAGCAGTTCTTC
few,TRBD1,TRBV28,TRBJ1-3,CASSRGQGRNTIYF,TGTGCCAGCAGTCGGGGACAGGGAAGAAACACCATATATTTT